This is a list of T cell receptor beta chains from one sample in a study of T cells after yellow fever vaccination. TCRdb redid the calling of the 5' RACE reads with MiXCR, one entry per CDR3 protein. The repertoire holds some 600,000 distinct CDR3 sequences, with approximately 13% as singletons. This material consisted of PBMCs, taken on the day of the yellow fever booster vaccination. These receptors were collected from a man aged 30 to 45 who received the YFV17D yellow fever vaccine. The CDR3 runs from the conserved cysteine through the conserved F or W. A D gene is named only where the DNA matches it firmly. Clone size, where shown, is once, few, many, or a class for clones that have expanded.

few	TRBV29-1	TRBJ2-3	TRBD2	TGCAGCGTCAGGGGGACTAGCTCCTTCACAGATACGCAGTATTTT	CSVRGTSSFTDTQYF
many	TRBV20-1	TRBJ2-7	-	TGCAGTGCTAGTTTGCGTAGGGGGTACGAGCAGTACTTC	CSASLRRGYEQYF
-	TRBV7-2	TRBJ2-7	TRBD2	TGTGCCAGCAGCTCGGGACTAGCGGGAGGGCTCGGGGAGCAGTACTTC	CASSSGLAGGLGEQYF
-	TRBV12-3/TRBV12-4	TRBJ2-7	-	TGTGCCAGCAGTCCACGGGGGTACTACGAGCAGTACTTC	CASSPRGYYEQYF
few	TRBV12-3/TRBV12-4	TRBJ1-6	TRBD1	TGTGCCAGCAGTCCATCACAGGGGTCTAATTCACCCCTCCACTTT	CASSPSQGSNSPLHF
few	TRBV9	TRBJ2-3	-	TGTGCCAGCAGCACCCGGACAGCCGATACGCAGTATTTT	CASSTRTADTQYF
-	TRBV19	TRBJ1-1	-	TGTGCCAGTAGTATCGTAAGGAACACTGAAGCTTTCTTT	CASSIVRNTEAFF
-	TRBV7-2	TRBJ2-2	-	TGTGCCAGCAGCACCCGGGAGCCTTCCGGGGAGCTGATTTTT	CASSTREPSGELIF
-	TRBV7-8	TRBJ2-2	-	TGTGCCAGCAGCTTCCCCAGGGTGAACACCGGGGAGCTGTTTTTT	CASSFPRVNTGELFF
-	TRBV28	TRBJ1-5	-	TGTGCCAGCAGTTTATTTAGGACAGTGGCCAATCAGCCCCAGCATTTT	CASSLFRTVANQPQHF
-	TRBV5-4	TRBJ2-2	-	TGTGCCAGCAGCTTACCCCCCAGGGGCAACACCGGGGAGCTGTTTTTT	CASSLPPRGNTGELFF
many	TRBV10-3	TRBJ2-7	-	TGTGCCATCAGTGGGATAGCGGCAACTGACTACGAGCAGTACTTC	CAISGIAATDYEQYF
few	TRBV10-3	TRBJ2-5	TRBD2	TGTGCCATCAGTATAGCGGGAGCGGGGGAGACCCAGTACTTC	CAISIAGAGETQYF
-	TRBV20-1	TRBJ2-3	-	TGCAGTGCTAGCGGGGTTAGCACAGATACGCAGTATTTT	CSASGVSTDTQYF
few	TRBV28	TRBJ2-2	-	TGTGCCAGCAGTGGCACAGGGACATTCGGGGAGCTGTTTTTT	CASSGTGTFGELFF
-	TRBV7-9	TRBJ1-1	-	TGTGCCAGCAGCTTGGAAGGGGTGGGAGCTTTCTTT	CASSLEGVGAFF
few	TRBV7-9	TRBJ2-7	TRBD2	TGTGCCAGCAGTGCTACACTAGCGGTCAGCTCCTACGAGCAGTACTTC	CASSATLAVSSYEQYF
many	TRBV4-3	TRBJ2-1	TRBD2	TGCGCCAGCAGCCTCCGCCAAGCTAGCGGGCTGGGCAATGAGCAGTTCTTC	CASSLRQASGLGNEQFF
few	TRBV9	TRBJ2-1	-	TGTGCCAGCAGCGTTACCGGGGGCTCGTTCAATGAGCAGTTCTTC	CASSVTGGSFNEQFF
few	TRBV5-1	TRBJ2-3	-	TGCGCCAGCAGCTTGGGCCCCCCCCCTAGCACAGATACGCAGTATTTT	CASSLGPPPSTDTQYF
few	TRBV6-5	TRBJ2-7	TRBD1	TGTGCCAGCAGTTCTCGTAAGGACAGGGGCTACGAGCAGTACTTC	CASSSRKDRGYEQYF
few	TRBV4-3	TRBJ1-4	-	TGCGCCAGCAGCCAAGGACGAGGTGAAAAACTGTTTTTT	CASSQGRGEKLFF
-	TRBV20-1	TRBJ2-7	-	TGCAGTGCTCTCCCCGGACGGGGCTACGAGCAGTACTTC	CSALPGRGYEQYF